The 19 T cell receptor beta chains reported below all come from one sample, sequenced in a study of OX40 agonist ivuxolimab in advanced cancers. Libraries came from the immunoSEQ multiplex PCR assay. In TCRdb, the immuneACCESS table is reduced to in-frame sequences with V and J assigned. These tables do not hold every clone; where another copy was compared, an unresolved V gene accounts for under half, and the others remain unexplained. Present in this sample are about 73,000 clones, around 90% of which were seen just once. The biggest ten clones account for roughly 0.5% of the sample. Sequencing used CD4+ or CD8+ T cells sorted from blood, obtained in a trial of the OX40 agonist ivuxolimab. The receptors derive from an adult with an advanced solid tumor such as melanoma, head and neck, liver or kidney cancer.

This chain's CDR3 is CASSPGLRHDEQFF. The CDR3 nucleotides are TGTGCCAGCAGCCCGGGCCTAAGGCACGATGAGCAGTTCTTC. This chain uses TRBV9 with TRBJ2-1; D uncertain. The germline V gene has CDR1 SGDLS and CDR2 YYNGEE. The CDR3 loop spans 14 amino acids. V was cut by 4 bases and J by 8 bases, with 16 bases left in between. Combining the CDR3 with reference TRBV9 and TRBJ2-1 gives the whole variable domain DSGVTQTPKHLITATGQRVTLRCSPRSGDLSVYWYQQSLDQGLQFLIQYYNGEERAKGNILERFSAQQFPDLHSELNLSSLELGDSALYFCASSPGLRHDEQFFGPGTRLTVL.

CDR3 in amino acids: CASKEYEQYF. The CDR3 DNA reads as TGTGCCAGCAAAGAGTACGAGCAGTACTTC. The rearrangement links TRBV21-1 to TRBJ2-7; whether TRBD2, the table's D call, matches the DNA was not checked. TRBV21-1 is termed a pseudogene. The length of the CDR3 is 10 residues.

This chain's CDR3 is CASSPRGRNQPQHF. DNA of the CDR3: TGTGCCAGCAGTCCCCGGGGGCGCAATCAGCCCCAGCATTTT. The chain employs TRBV6-5 and TRBJ1-5; TRBD1 is a possible D gene (6 bases). Germline CDR1 and CDR2: MNHEY and SVGAGI. Trimming took 5 bases from V and 2 from J, leaving 10 bases between them. The length of the CDR3 is 14 residues.

The chain uses TRBV30 and TRBJ1-1; D not certain. Trimming removed 0 bases from V and 1 base from J, with 9 bases in between. This CDR3 has 14 amino acids. Germline CDR1 GTSNPN, CDR2 SVGIG (reference sequence). The CDR3 DNA reads TGTGCCTGGAGTGTGAGCTGGGGGAACACTGAAGCTTTCTTT. This translates into CAWSVSWGNTEAFF.

The chain is built from TRBV5-8 and TRBJ2-3, with TRBD2 identical over 7 bases. CDR1 and CDR2 from the germline V gene are SGHTS and YDEGEE. CDR3 length equals 17 residues. V lost 0 bases, J lost 0 bases, and 7 bases stayed unmatched. For the CDR3, the DNA is TGTGCCAGCAGCTTGGGCCCTTGGGGGGGTAGCACAGATACGCAGTATTTT. Translation: CASSLGPWGGSTDTQYF. The full variable domain, in which reference TRBV5-8 and TRBJ2-3 provide the parts outside the CDR3, is EAGVTQSPTHLIKTRGQQATLRCSPISGHTSVYWYQQALGLGLQFLLWYDEGEERNRGNFPPRFSGRQFPNYSSELNVNALELEDSALYLCASSLGPWGGSTDTQYFGPGTRLTVL.

The J gene is TRBJ1-3, the V gene TRBV30; unclear D gene. CDR3 size: 19 residues. The V gene lost 0 bases and the J gene lost 0 bases, with 21 bases spanning the gap. Germline values: CDR1 GTSNPN, CDR2 SVGIG (reference sequence). The CDR3 bases are TGTGCCTGGAGTGTACTAGCCCCGGGCGGTTTTAGCTCTGGAAACACCATATATTTT. Its translation is CAWSVLAPGGFSSGNTIYF.

The chain uses TRBV19 and TRBJ2-5; 13 bases are shared with TRBD2. The CDR3 loop spans 16 amino acids. Unmatched junction bases numbered 9, after V lost 6 bases and J lost 5 bases. CDR1 is LNHDA and CDR2 is SQIVND in the germline V gene (reference sequence). This CDR3 reads CASSQPGLAGSETQYF. For the CDR3, the DNA is TGTGCCAGTAGCCAACCGGGACTAGCGGGATCTGAGACCCAGTACTTC.

This chain joins TRBV28 and TRBJ2-3; TRBD2 matches 8 bases. This CDR3 contains 12 residues. V lost 4 bases and J lost 8; bases outside the gene matches: 2. From germline, CDR1 is MDHEN and CDR2 SYDVKM. The CDR3 spells CASSSGGGTQYF. Here the CDR3 DNA reads TGTGCCAGCAGTTCGGGAGGGGGTACGCAGTATTTT. Combining the CDR3 with reference TRBV28 and TRBJ2-3 gives the whole variable domain DVKVTQSSRYLVKRTGEKVFLECVQDMDHENMFWYRQDPGLGLRLIYFSYDVKMKEKGDIPEGYSVSREKKERFSLILESASTNQTSMYLCASSSGGGTQYFGPGTRLTVL.

J is TRBJ2-1 and V is TRBV7-9, with 10 positions matching TRBD2. Germline-derived CDR1 and CDR2 are SEHNR and FQNEAQ (reference sequence). This CDR3 is built from 16 residues. The J segment lost 0 bases and the V segment lost 5 bases, leaving 4 bases of the junction unmatched. CDR3 sequence reads: CASSRLAGVSYNEQFF. CDR3 coding DNA: TGTGCCAGCAGCAGACTAGCGGGCGTCTCCTACAATGAGCAGTTCTTC. The variable domain in full, completed from reference TRBV7-9 and TRBJ2-1, reads DTGVSQNPRHKITKRGQNVTFRCDPISEHNRLYWYRQTLGQGPEFLTYFQNEAQLEKSRLLSDRFSAERPKGSFSTLEIQRTEQGDSAMYLCASSRLAGVSYNEQFFGPGTRLTVL.

Only one count was recorded for this clone. The rearrangement uses TRBV5-8 and TRBJ1-3; tentative D call: TRBD1 (6 bases). The CDR3 runs 16 residues. V lost 1 base and J 0 bases, leaving 11 bases between the germline ends. Germline V lookup: CDR1 SGHTS, CDR2 YDEGEE. The CDR3 reads CASSLRGGTSGNTIYF. DNA for the CDR3: TGTGCCAGCAGCTTGCGGGGGGGCACCTCTGGAAACACCATATATTTT.

The chain uses TRBV19 and TRBJ2-6, with D hard to call. Germline V CDR1 and CDR2: LNHDA, SQIVND (reference sequence). There are 15 residues in the CDR3. Deletions cut 2 bases from V and 0 bases from J, with 5 bases between. The CDR3 nucleotides read TGTGCCAGTAGTATACAGAGCTCTGGGGCCAACGTCCTGACTTTC. Amino acids: CASSIQSSGANVLTF.

The genes are TRBV10-3 and TRBJ2-5, with 10 bases identical to TRBD2. The J call is doubtful: the DNA matches TRBJ2-7 better. The germline gives CDR1 ENHRY, CDR2 SYGVKD. The CDR3 has 15 amino acids. The CDR3 DNA reads as TGTGCCACCCGACCTAGCGGGAGCGATCATTACGAGCAGTACTTC. This encodes CATRPSGSDHYEQYF.

V usage is TRBV4-1 and J usage is TRBJ2-5, with D tentatively TRBD1 or TRBD2 (5 bases each). This CDR3 is built from 17 residues. Germline loops: CDR1 MGHRA, CDR2 YSYEKL. Trimming took 0 bases from V and 4 from J, leaving 18 bases between them. CDR3 DNA: TGCGCCAGCAGCCAAGAGTGGGACCTCAGGGTCGGAGAGACCCAGTACTTC. Protein: CASSQEWDLRVGETQYF.

This rearrangement joins TRBV27 to TRBJ2-4; no clear D. The germline V and J ends were trimmed by 6 bases and 4 bases, with 4 bases remaining between them. The CDR3 sequence is 11 residues long. From germline, CDR1 is MNHEY and CDR2 SMNVEV (reference sequence). The CDR3 nucleotides are TGTGCCAGCAGCAAAAAAAACATTCAGTACTTC. It translates to CASSKKNIQYF.

This chain connects TRBV28 to TRBJ2-7; 8 bases align to TRBD2. Per the germline V gene, CDR1 is MDHEN and CDR2 is SYDVKM. The CDR3 is 13 residues long. J gave up 7 bases and V 5 bases, and 7 bases lay outside the gene matches. CDR3 nucleotide sequence: TGTGCCAGCAGTAAATTAGCGGGACTGGAGCAGTACTTC. The encoded protein is CASSKLAGLEQYF. Together with reference TRBV28 and TRBJ2-7, the CDR3 gives the full variable domain: DVKVTQSSRYLVKRTGEKVFLECVQDMDHENMFWYRQDPGLGLRLIYFSYDVKMKEKGDIPEGYSVSREKKERFSLILESASTNQTSMYLCASSKLAGLEQYFGPGTRLTVT.

The chain carries TRBV11-3 and TRBJ2-3; D perhaps matches TRBD2 (5 bases). This CDR3 is 16 amino acids long. V lost 5 bases to trimming and J lost 1 base, with 16 bases between them. Germline V gene lookup returns CDR1 SGHNT and CDR2 YENEEA. This CDR3 is CASSPGLAVGTDTQYF. For the CDR3, the DNA is TGTGCCAGCAGCCCAGGACTGGCGGTGGGCACAGATACGCAGTATTTT.

The chain joins TRBV19 to TRBJ2-1, with 10 bases identical to TRBD2. The J segment lost 9 bases and the V segment lost 6 bases, leaving 8 bases of the junction unmatched. The CDR3 has 14 residues. Germline V CDR1 and CDR2: LNHDA, SQIVND (reference sequence). The CDR3 sequence is CASSPAGGLGEQFF. CDR3 coding DNA: TGTGCCAGTAGCCCAGCGGGAGGGCTCGGTGAGCAGTTCTTC.

This chain joins TRBV11-3 and TRBJ2-3, with TRBD2 identical over 11 bases. Germline CDR1 and CDR2: SGHNT and YENEEA. This CDR3 spans 17 amino acids. The V segment lost 1 base and the J segment 0 bases; nucleotides outside the gene matches: 3. The CDR3 DNA sequence: TGTGCCAGCAGCTTAGCCGGGACTAGCGGTAGCACAGATACGCAGTATTTT. This translates into CASSLAGTSGSTDTQYF.

The genes are TRBV30 and TRBJ1-5, with D uncertain. CDR3 length: 11 residues. V lost 0 bases, J lost 9 bases, and 6 bases lay in between. Germline values: CDR1 GTSNPN, CDR2 SVGIG (reference sequence). CDR3 nucleotide sequence: TGTGCCTGGAGTGTAGGCGGGCCCCAGCATTTT. Encoded protein: CAWSVGGPQHF.